The 28 T cell receptor beta chains below all came from one sample that was sequenced in a study of cytomegalovirus exposure and HLA in healthy donors (TCRdb year 2017). Library preparation employed the immunoSEQ multiplex PCR assay. For the multiplex PCR, a mixture combining 60 forward primers for TCR Vbeta segments and 13 reverse primers for TCR Jbeta segments was used. Sourced from immuneACCESS, this table was stored by TCRdb with only in-frame sequences that have V and J called. A share of the clones is absent; for the studies checked, an unresolved V gene accounts for under half, and the remainder has no known explanation. The sample yields about 130,000 clones; approximately 71% were counted once. Of the sample, 2% to 2.5% is held by the ten largest clones. Source material: PBMCs. The receptors here all came from a man aged 30-40 years in good health and CMV-seronegative.

This chain connects TRBV11-1 to TRBJ2-3; 9 bases align to TRBD2. J lost 10 bases, V lost 5 bases, and 16 bases had no gene match. CDR1 and CDR2 from the germline V gene are SGHAT and FQDESV (reference sequence). The CDR3 is made up of 16 amino acids. As DNA, the CDR3 is TGTGCCAGCAGCGCGGGGGGGGCGGGAGCAGCCCGTCCGCAGTATTTT. It is translated as CASSAGGAGAARPQYF. Variable domain in full (rest from reference TRBV11-1 and TRBJ2-3): EAEVAQSPRYKITEKSQAVAFWCDPISGHATLYWYRQILGQGPELLVQFQDESVVDDSQLPKDRFSAERLKGVDSTLKIQPAELGDSAMYLCASSAGGAGAARPQYFGPGTRLTVL.

The chain carries TRBV7-3 and TRBJ2-5, with 12 bases identical to TRBD2. Germline CDR1 is SGHTA and CDR2 is FQGTGA. The V and J ends lost 5 bases and 4 bases, in that order; junction bases with no gene match: 5. This CDR3 is built from 15 residues. CDR3 amino acids: CASSTSSGRGETQYF. CDR3 nucleotides: TGTGCCAGCAGCACCTCTAGCGGGAGGGGAGAGACCCAGTACTTC.

The chain employs TRBV6-5 and TRBJ2-5; perhaps TRBD2 as D (6 bases). V was pared by 6 bases and J by 4 bases, with 15 bases between. The length of the CDR3 is 14 residues. Per germline, CDR1 MNHEY and CDR2 SVGAGI. The chain's CDR3 is CASRPSGLLETQYF. The CDR3 nucleotides read TGTGCCAGCAGACCCAGTGGACTATTAGAGACCCAGTACTTC.

The rearrangement joins TRBV7-3 to TRBJ2-2; weak D call: TRBD2 (6 bases). The germline CDR1 and CDR2 sequences are SGHTA and FQGTGA. CDR3 size: 16 residues. Trimming removed 5 bases at V and 1 base at J, with 14 bases between. The DNA of the CDR3 is TGTGCCAGCAGCGGTTTGGGGGGAGGGAACACCGGGGAGCTGTTTTTT. This sequence encodes CASSGLGGGNTGELFF.

This chain joins TRBV27 and TRBJ2-7; 8 bases are shared with TRBD1. CDR1 is MNHEY and CDR2 is SMNVEV in the germline V gene (reference sequence). V dropped 8 bases and J dropped 2; count of bases not matched to a gene: 5. The CDR3 spans 13 residues. The CDR3 sequence: CASGDRGAYEQYF. The CDR3 DNA reads as TGTGCCAGCGGTGACAGGGGAGCCTACGAGCAGTACTTC.

The chain joins TRBV5-6 to TRBJ2-5; no reliable D call. V lost 1 base, J lost 4 bases, and 5 bases lay in between. Germline lookup yields CDR1 SGHDT and CDR2 YYEEEE. The CDR3 loop spans 12 amino acids. CDR3 nucleotide sequence: TGTGCCAGCAGCTTGACGGGAGAGACCCAGTACTTC. This codes for CASSLTGETQYF.

The chain has TRBV18 and TRBJ2-1; 7 bases agree with TRBD1. Per the germline V gene, CDR1 is KGHSH and CDR2 is LQKENI. The CDR3 runs 13 residues. J lost 6 bases, V lost 6 bases, and 5 bases had no gene match. CDR3 loop: CASSQGESNEQFF. CDR3 bases: TGTGCCAGCTCCCAGGGGGAAAGCAATGAGCAGTTCTTC.

This clone was seen only a few times. Other DNA sequences in the same sample also yield this CDR3. The CDR3 here is CASSEGASGPYEQYF. CDR3 nucleotide sequence: TGCGCCAGCAGTGAGGGGGCTAGCGGACCCTACGAGCAGTACTTC. V is TRBV10-1 and J is TRBJ2-7; 7 nucleotides match TRBD2. The V gene end was trimmed by 2 bases and the J gene end by 2 bases; junction bases not matched to a gene: 6. The germline CDR1 and CDR2 sequences are WNHNN and SYGVQD (reference sequence). CDR3 length: 15 residues.

A few counts support this clone. The rearrangement joins TRBV10-3 to TRBJ2-2; TRBD2 aligns across 11 bases. The germline CDR1 and CDR2 sequences are ENHRY and SYGVKD. Trimming at V came to 3 bases and at J to 5 bases, leaving 5 bases not matched to a gene. CDR3 size: 16 residues. The CDR3 spells CAISETLAGGTGELFF. CDR3 DNA: TGTGCCATCAGTGAAACCCTAGCGGGAGGTACCGGGGAGCTGTTTTTT.

The genes are TRBV6-5 and TRBJ2-5, with D perhaps TRBD2 (6 bases). The CDR3 has 15 residues. Germline V gene data show CDR1 as MNHEY and CDR2 as SVGAGI. Trimming shortened V by 5 bases and J by 4 bases, and 17 bases separated the two germline ends. The CDR3 spells CASSPMLSGSETQYF. The DNA for the CDR3 is TGTGCCAGCAGTCCAATGTTAAGCGGGTCAGAGACCCAGTACTTC.

This chain connects TRBV25-1 to TRBJ2-5, with D perhaps TRBD1 (6 bases). The CDR3 length is 13 residues. Germline V CDR1 and CDR2: MGHDK, SYGVNS. The V end lost 6 bases, the J end lost 5 bases, and 13 bases lay between the germline ends. CDR3 nucleotides: TGTGCCAGCAGCACACAGGGAGAGGAGACCCAGTACTTC. Its translation is CASSTQGEETQYF.

The chain carries TRBV7-9 and TRBJ1-4; 8 bases match TRBD1. Germline V gene data show CDR1 as SEHNR and CDR2 as FQNEAQ (reference sequence). V was pared by 0 bases and J by 8 bases, with 5 bases of the junction left unmatched. This CDR3 region has 15 residues. The CDR3 reads CASSLADREEEKLFF. CDR3 coding DNA: TGTGCCAGCAGCTTAGCGGACAGGGAGGAAGAAAAACTGTTTTTT. Together with reference TRBV7-9 and TRBJ1-4, the CDR3 gives the full variable domain: DTGVSQNPRHKITKRGQNVTFRCDPISEHNRLYWYRQTLGQGPEFLTYFQNEAQLEKSRLLSDRFSAERPKGSFSTLEIQRTEQGDSAMYLCASSLADREEEKLFFGSGTQLSVL.

This clone was detected once. The chain employs TRBV5-1 and TRBJ1-3; D call uncertain. Germline CDR1 and CDR2: SGHRS and YFSETQ. The CDR3 contains 16 residues. V lost 0 bases to trimming and J lost 2 bases, with 12 bases between them. In nucleotides, the CDR3 is TGCGCCAGCAGCTTGGGGGCGAGGGTGGCTGGAAACACCATATATTTT. The encoded protein is CASSLGARVAGNTIYF.

This chain connects TRBV10-3 to TRBJ1-1, with TRBD1 matching 10 bases. V shed 2 bases and J 0 bases; nucleotides not matched to a gene: 3. CDR1 and CDR2 (germline): ENHRY, SYGVKD. The CDR3 loop spans 16 amino acids. The CDR3 is CAISEPTGGLNTEAFF. The CDR3 coding sequence is TGTGCCATCAGTGAGCCGACAGGGGGCTTGAACACTGAAGCTTTCTTT.

The chain recombines TRBV30 with TRBJ2-7; D is perhaps TRBD1 (5 bases). V dropped 0 bases and J dropped 4 bases, with 13 bases sitting between them. Germline CDR1 GTSNPN, CDR2 SVGIG (reference sequence). The CDR3 has 14 residues. Here the CDR3 reads CAWSVPAGPYEQYF. In DNA, the CDR3 is TGTGCCTGGAGTGTACCGGCAGGGCCTTACGAGCAGTACTTC.

The rearrangement links TRBV9 to TRBJ1-1; D ambiguous. Germline CDR1 is SGDLS and CDR2 is YYNGEE. Between the trimmed V and J ends, which lost 0 bases and 5 bases, there was a span of 11 bases. The CDR3 contains 14 residues. The CDR3 loop reads CASSVDEGGTEAFF. The CDR3 nucleotides are TGTGCCAGCAGCGTAGATGAGGGAGGGACTGAAGCTTTCTTT.

A remark on this clone: Other nucleotide sequences in the sample specify the same CDR3. This chain uses TRBV10-3 with TRBJ2-7; TRBD1 matches 12 bases. V gave up 6 bases and J gave up 4 bases; unmatched junction bases: 7. In germline, CDR1 is ENHRY, CDR2 SYGVKD. This CDR3 comprises 15 residues. CDR3 residues: CAISEPGQGAYEQYF. The CDR3 nucleotides are TGTGCCATCAGCGAGCCGGGACAGGGGGCGTACGAGCAGTACTTC.

V is TRBV25-1 and J is TRBJ2-1, with TRBD2 as a possible D gene (6 bases). This CDR3 has 14 residues. Germline values: CDR1 MGHDK, CDR2 SYGVNS. V lost 2 bases and J 7 bases, leaving 12 bases between the germline ends. The chain's CDR3 is CASSEPGTVNEQFF. DNA for the CDR3: TGTGCCAGCAGTGAACCCGGGACTGTAAATGAGCAGTTCTTC. Filled out from reference TRBV25-1 and TRBJ2-1, the complete variable domain reads EADIYQTPRYLVIGTGKKITLECSQTMGHDKMYWYQQDPGMELHLIHYSYGVNSTEKGDLSSESTVSRIRTEHFPLTLESARPSHTSQYLCASSEPGTVNEQFFGPGTRLTVL.

The genes are TRBV7-3 and TRBJ2-7; 14 bases map to TRBD2. The CDR3 extends over 16 amino acids. Germline trimming cut 5 bases from V and 4 bases from J; bases unmatched to any gene: 7. Germline lookup yields CDR1 SGHTA and CDR2 FQGTGA. CDR3 region: CASSPGTSGRQYEQYF. In nucleotides, the CDR3 is TGTGCCAGCAGCCCCGGGACTAGCGGGAGACAGTACGAGCAGTACTTC. Full variable domain (rest looked up from reference TRBV7-3 and TRBJ2-7): GAGVSQTPSNKVTEKGKYVELRCDPISGHTALYWYRQSLGQGPEFLIYFQGTGAADDSGLPNDRFFAVRPEGSVSTLKIQRTERGDSAVYLCASSPGTSGRQYEQYFGPGTRLTVT.

This chain uses TRBV5-1 with TRBJ2-1, with D perhaps TRBD2 (5 bases). Looked up from germline, CDR1 is SGHRS and CDR2 is YFSETQ. V was pared by 2 bases and J by 0 bases, with 6 bases between. This CDR3 has 14 amino acids. CDR3 residues: CASSLRDSYNEQFF. CDR3 coding DNA: TGCGCCAGCAGCTTACGGGACTCCTACAATGAGCAGTTCTTC.

For this clone: One junction end does not reproduce the germline sequence, and a read error may be involved. The chain recombines TRBV7-7 with TRBJ2-7; D might be TRBD1 (6 bases). This CDR3 spans 15 amino acids. The germline CDR1 and CDR2 sequences are SSHAT and FNYEAQ (reference sequence). The CDR3 loop reads CASSLGAGVSYEQYF. CDR3 coding DNA: TGTGCTAGCAGCTTAGGCGCAGGGGTCTCTTACGAGCAGTACTTC.

The V and J genes are TRBV19 and TRBJ2-2; TRBD1 matches at 9 bases. J gave up 4 bases and V 5 bases, and 8 bases lay outside the gene matches. Germline lookup yields CDR1 LNHDA and CDR2 SQIVND (reference sequence). The CDR3 has 16 residues. CDR3 bases: TGTGCCAGTAGTGTCCGGACAGGGGTTGGCACCGGGGAGCTGTTTTTT. Protein sequence: CASSVRTGVGTGELFF.

For the CDR3, the DNA is TGTGCCAGCAGTGAGCAGGGGGCGAACACCGGGGAGCTGTTTTTT. Translated: CASSEQGANTGELFF. The rearrangement joins TRBV6-1 to TRBJ2-2; 7 nucleotides align to TRBD1. The CDR3 contains 15 residues. V lost 3 bases to trimming and J lost 0 bases; unmatched junction nucleotides: 1. Germline CDR1 reads MNHNS; CDR2 reads SASEGT.

Turning to this clone: Within the sample, other DNA sequences also encode this same CDR3. The CDR3 DNA sequence: TGTGCCAGCAGTTACAGCACGGGGGGCGCATCCTACGAGCAGTACTTC. Residues: CASSYSTGGASYEQYF. The J gene is TRBJ2-7, the V gene TRBV6-5; tentative D call: TRBD2 (7 bases). The CDR3 loop spans 16 amino acids. Germline V lookup: CDR1 MNHEY, CDR2 SVGAGI. The germline V and J ends were trimmed by 2 bases and 1 base, with 15 bases remaining between them.

The gene calls are TRBV11-2 and TRBJ2-5; 9 nucleotides match TRBD1. The CDR3 has 16 residues. V shed 1 base, J shed 1 base, and the junction held 4 bases outside the gene matches. Germline assignment: CDR1 SGHAT and CDR2 FQNNGV. CDR3 residues: CASSLAPGQGQETQYF. The CDR3 bases are TGTGCCAGCAGCTTAGCCCCGGGACAGGGCCAAGAGACCCAGTACTTC.

The gene calls are TRBV11-2 and TRBJ1-1, with a weak D call TRBD1 (5 bases). V was trimmed by 5 bases and J by 1 base, leaving 8 bases between them. Germline lookup yields CDR1 SGHAT and CDR2 FQNNGV. This CDR3 is built from 13 residues. The CDR3 region is CASSLRENTEAFF. The DNA for the CDR3 is TGTGCCAGCAGCCTCAGGGAGAACACTGAAGCTTTCTTT. Variable domain in full (rest from reference TRBV11-2 and TRBJ1-1): EAGVAQSPRYKIIEKRQSVAFWCNPISGHATLYWYQQILGQGPKLLIQFQNNGVVDDSQLPKDRFSAERLKGVDSTLKIQPAKLEDSAVYLCASSLRENTEAFFGQGTRLTVV.

The V gene is TRBV19, the J gene TRBJ2-2; D remains unclear. Between the trimmed V and J ends, which lost 5 bases and 4 bases, there was a span of 8 bases. The CDR3 extends over 13 amino acids. Germline V CDR1 and CDR2: LNHDA, SQIVND (reference sequence). The CDR3 coding sequence is TGTGCCAGTAGTCCGCCCGGCACCGGGGAGCTGTTTTTT. Its translation: CASSPPGTGELFF.

The chain is built from TRBV5-1 and TRBJ2-4, with D perhaps TRBD2 (6 bases). The ends were cut back, 4 bases at V and 16 bases at J, with 24 bases in the middle. The CDR3 extends over 14 amino acids. Per germline, CDR1 SGHRS and CDR2 YFSETQ. CDR3 sequence reads: CASSRGTDLELLYF. DNA of the CDR3: TGCGCCAGCAGCCGCGGGACCGACTTGGAGCTTCTATACTTC.